This T cell receptor beta chain is drawn from a study of cytomegalovirus exposure and HLA in healthy donors. 13 Jbeta primers and 60 Vbeta primers were used for the PCR. Original processing notes: An analysis performed later counted around 86 million unique TCR beta chains (approximately 10 million of them shared). Produced via immunoSEQ multiplex PCR; TCRdb's table is partial and in-frame only. V, J and clone size were drawn from that table, and D and trimming were deduced from the DNA. The table includes about 150,000 clones, about 85% detected once. The germline CDR1 and CDR2 sequences are LNHDA and SQIVND (reference sequence). Losses at the gene ends were 2 bases for V and 1 base for J; bases not matched to a gene: 1. This CDR3 is built from 14 residues. Broader study findings: A highly shared variant cluster was judged a likely technical artifact. Across donors, sequencing depth was assumed by presence/absence analyses to be roughly uniform. The study recorded 160 or so TCR beta chains that were cytomegalovirus-associated.

The table lists this clone with a count of one. Its cognate antigen is unknown. This sequence joins TRBV19 and TRBJ1-1, with 7 bases lining up with TRBD1. Sample: PBMCs. This sequence was found in a human donor in good health. The CDR3 sequence: CASSIRQGNTEAFF. The CDR3 DNA is TGTGCCAGTAGTATAAGACAGGGGAACACTGAAGCTTTCTTT.